This T cell receptor beta chain was sequenced during a study of T cells in women clearing cervical HPV infection. Whole-study context: Blood came at first lesion visit for cases, post-clearance for controls. HLA type could not be excluded as a confounder. The study's findings and limits: It is unknown whether associations predate infection; no effector/memory or HPV-specific sorting.

The protocol was immunoSEQ multiplex PCR, while the TCRdb copy is restricted to in-frame clones and leaves out a portion. The listing contains some 30,000 clones. Of note for this clone: Its antigen is not identified. The read halts 3 residues ahead of the CDR3 end, with the missing end drawn from the germline J gene.

CDR3 length: 14 amino acids. J gave up 5 bases and V 5 bases, and 9 bases lay outside the gene matches. Germline CDR1 and CDR2: GTSNPN and SVGIG (reference sequence). This sequence originates from a woman aged 18-70 years with a cervical HPV16 infection that either progressed to CIN3+ or cleared (not recorded which). V is TRBV30 and J is TRBJ1-1; 9 bases agree with TRBD1. Sequenced sample: blood buffy coat. CDR3 residues: CAWGAGQGLTEAFF. The sequenced CDR3 bases are TGTGCCTGGGGGGCGGGACAGGGATTAACTGAA.